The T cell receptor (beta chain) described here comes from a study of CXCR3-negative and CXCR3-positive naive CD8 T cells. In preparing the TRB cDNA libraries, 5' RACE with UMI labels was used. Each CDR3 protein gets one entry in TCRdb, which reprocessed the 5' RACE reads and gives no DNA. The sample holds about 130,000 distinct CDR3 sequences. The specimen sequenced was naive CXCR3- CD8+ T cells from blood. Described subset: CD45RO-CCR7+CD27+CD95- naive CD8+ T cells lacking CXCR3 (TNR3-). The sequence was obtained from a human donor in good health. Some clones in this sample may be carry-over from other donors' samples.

The CDR3: CATSRGNRGMNTEAFF. J is TRBJ1-1 and V is TRBV15; TCRdb's assignment of TRBD1 cannot be checked, as there is no DNA. This CDR3 has 16 residues. CDR1 LNHNV and CDR2 YYDKDF come from the germline V gene (reference sequence).